This T cell receptor (beta chain) was sequenced during a study of beta chain features in type 1 diabetes. Points from the study as a whole: Compared with healthy donors, patients appeared to share more similar naive, central memory and regulatory TCRB repertoires. Shorter TCRB CDR3s, moderately but significantly so, were found in Type 1 diabetes patients in all four CD4+ subsets. Whether TCRB rearrangement is influenced by HLA type went unresolved here. Shorter templates may be favored by PCR, equally so in patients and controls.

The CDR3 has 14 amino acids. The germline V and J ends were trimmed by 5 bases and 3 bases, with 14 bases remaining between them. From germline, CDR1 is SGHTA and CDR2 FQGNSA. Expressed TCRB transcripts were sequenced because the entire RNA isolate underwent reverse transcription. Generated by immunoSEQ multiplex PCR, the TCRdb table keeps only in-frame clones and is missing some. The sample includes around 340,000 clones, roughly 9% seen only once; the top ten take about 1%. To note about this clone: Its antigen is unidentified.

The source material was central memory CD4+ T cells from blood. This receptor was obtained from a man under 40 with type 1 diabetes. The chain is built from TRBV7-2 and TRBJ2-7; D is perhaps TRBD1 (6 bases). CDR3 sequence: CASSPRTGYYEQYF. The CDR3 DNA sequence: TGTGCCAGCAGCCCACGTACAGGGTACTACGAGCAGTACTTC.